The rows below give T cell receptor beta chains drawn from one sample of a study of Ad26.COV2.S vaccination and SARS-CoV-2 variants. TCRdb's copy holds only in-frame clones and misses some; the assay was immunoSEQ multiplex PCR. The sample includes 300,000 to 450,000 clones, about 92% of them seen just once. The sample consisted of peripheral blood, taken after recovery from COVID-19. Source of these receptors: a human donor who had recovered from COVID-19. Both conserved end residues are part of each CDR3.

CDR3 protein	J gene	V gene
CASSQDGQMGGYTF	TRBJ1-2	TRBV3-1/TRBV3-2
CASSQGQPGGFYEQYF	TRBJ2-7	TRBV4-1
CASSERGGSYNSPLHF	TRBJ1-6	TRBV2
CASSSGGPQGTEAFF	TRBJ1-1	TRBV7-3
CASSYLNQPQHF	TRBJ1-5	TRBV27
CASSPGQVPYEQYF	TRBJ2-7	TRBV2
CASGQTTSGGTYEQYF	TRBJ2-7	TRBV12-5
CASSRKTGGTEAFF	TRBJ1-1	TRBV4-3
CASSFWGGETQYF	TRBJ2-5	TRBV27
CASSDRGGYEQYF	TRBJ2-7	TRBV10-2
CASSFIGLRQGRMYNEQFF	TRBJ2-1	TRBV28
CASSPDGYTGELFF	TRBJ2-2	TRBV5-4
CASSEQGANYGYTF	TRBJ1-2	TRBV2
CASSLRREWSYEQYF	TRBJ2-7	TRBV7-8
CASSLTQGANTGELFF	TRBJ2-2	TRBV7-9
CASSIGRTGGLGYTF	TRBJ1-2	TRBV19
CASGGGRGYTF	TRBJ1-2	TRBV12-5